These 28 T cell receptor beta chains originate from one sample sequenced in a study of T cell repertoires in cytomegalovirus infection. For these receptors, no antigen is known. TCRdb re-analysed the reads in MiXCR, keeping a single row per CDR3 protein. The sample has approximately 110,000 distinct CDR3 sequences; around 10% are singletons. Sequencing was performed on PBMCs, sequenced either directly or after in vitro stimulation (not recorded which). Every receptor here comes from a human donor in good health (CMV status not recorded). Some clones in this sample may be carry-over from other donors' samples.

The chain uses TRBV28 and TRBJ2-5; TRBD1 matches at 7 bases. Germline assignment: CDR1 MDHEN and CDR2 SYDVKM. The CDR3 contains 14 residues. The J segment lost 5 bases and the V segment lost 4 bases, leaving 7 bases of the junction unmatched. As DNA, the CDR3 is TGTGCCAGCAGTTACCGGGACAGTGCGGAGACCCAGTACTTC. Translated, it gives CASSYRDSAETQYF.

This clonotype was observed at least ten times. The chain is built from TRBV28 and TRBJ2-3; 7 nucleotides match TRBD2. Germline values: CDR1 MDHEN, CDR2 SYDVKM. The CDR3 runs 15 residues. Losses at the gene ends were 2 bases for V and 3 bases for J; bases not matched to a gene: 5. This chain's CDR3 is CASSLTSGMTDTQYF. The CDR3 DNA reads TGTGCCAGCAGTTTAACAAGCGGGATGACAGATACGCAGTATTTT.

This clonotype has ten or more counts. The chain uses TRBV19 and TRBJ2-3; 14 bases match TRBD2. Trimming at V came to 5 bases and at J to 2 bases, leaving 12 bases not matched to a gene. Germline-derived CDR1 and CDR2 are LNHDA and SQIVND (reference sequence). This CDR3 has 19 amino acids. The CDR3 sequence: CASSFLGLAGVKVTDTQYF. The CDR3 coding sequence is TGTGCCAGTAGTTTCCTGGGACTAGCGGGAGTGAAAGTCACAGATACGCAGTATTTT.

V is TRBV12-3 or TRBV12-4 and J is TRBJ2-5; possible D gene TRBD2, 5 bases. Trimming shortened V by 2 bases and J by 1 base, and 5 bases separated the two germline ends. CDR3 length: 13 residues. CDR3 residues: CASSLLAQETQYF. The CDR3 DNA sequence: TGTGCCAGCAGTTTACTAGCCCAAGAGACCCAGTACTTC.

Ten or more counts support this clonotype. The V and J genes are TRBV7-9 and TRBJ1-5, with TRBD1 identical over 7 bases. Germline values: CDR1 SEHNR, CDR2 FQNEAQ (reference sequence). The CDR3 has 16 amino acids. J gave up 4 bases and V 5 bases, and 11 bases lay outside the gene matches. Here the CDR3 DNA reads TGTGCCAGCAGCCCAGGCATAACAGGGGCGAATCAGCCCCAGCATTTT. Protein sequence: CASSPGITGANQPQHF.

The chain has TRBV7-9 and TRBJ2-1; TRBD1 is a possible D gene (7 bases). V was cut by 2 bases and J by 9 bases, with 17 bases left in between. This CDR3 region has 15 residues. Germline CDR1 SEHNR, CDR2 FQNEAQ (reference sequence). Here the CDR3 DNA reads TGTGCCAGCAGCTTAAGGAGGGGGCGAGTTAGTGAGCAGTTCTTC. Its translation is CASSLRRGRVSEQFF.

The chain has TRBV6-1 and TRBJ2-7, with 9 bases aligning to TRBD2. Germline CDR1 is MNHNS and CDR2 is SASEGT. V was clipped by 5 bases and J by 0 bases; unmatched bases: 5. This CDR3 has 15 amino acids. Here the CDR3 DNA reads TGTGCCAGCAGTAAAGGTAGCGGGAGCTCCTACGAGCAGTACTTC. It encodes CASSKGSGSSYEQYF.

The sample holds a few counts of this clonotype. CDR3 in amino acids: CASSRRGMETQYF. The CDR3 nucleotides read TGTGCCAGCAGCCGCAGAGGGATGGAGACCCAGTACTTC. This chain connects TRBV5-4 to TRBJ2-5; D perhaps matches TRBD2 (5 bases). Trimming removed 4 bases at V and 5 bases at J, with 12 bases between. Looked up from germline, CDR1 is SGHNT and CDR2 is YYREEE (reference sequence). This CDR3 contains 13 residues.

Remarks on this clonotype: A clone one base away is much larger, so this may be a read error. The CDR3 coding sequence is TGTGCCAGCAGTCAAACAGGGGACACCACAGATACGCAGTGTTTT. Its translation is CASSQTGDTTDTQCF. The chain uses TRBV6-5 and TRBJ2-3; 7 bases fit TRBD1. The length of the CDR3 is 15 residues. The germline CDR1 and CDR2 sequences are MNHEY and SVGAGI.

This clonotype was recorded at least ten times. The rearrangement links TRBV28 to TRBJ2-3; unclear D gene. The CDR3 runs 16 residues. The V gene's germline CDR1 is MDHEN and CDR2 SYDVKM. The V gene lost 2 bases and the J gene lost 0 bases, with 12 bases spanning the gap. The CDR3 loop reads CASSLGVGKSTDTQYF. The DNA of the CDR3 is TGTGCCAGCAGTTTAGGTGTGGGAAAGAGCACAGATACGCAGTATTTT.

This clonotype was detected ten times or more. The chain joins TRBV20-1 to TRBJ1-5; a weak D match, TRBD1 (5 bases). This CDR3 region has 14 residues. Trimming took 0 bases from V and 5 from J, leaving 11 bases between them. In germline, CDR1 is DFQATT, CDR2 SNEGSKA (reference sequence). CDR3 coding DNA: TGCAGTGCTAGAGATGGGGCAAGTTATCAGCCCCAGCATTTT. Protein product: CSARDGASYQPQHF.

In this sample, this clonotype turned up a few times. The chain's CDR3 is CASSQGLGSSYNEQFF. The CDR3 DNA follows: TGTGCCAGCAGCCAAGGGCTAGGTAGCTCCTACAATGAGCAGTTCTTC. This sequence joins TRBV7-2 and TRBJ2-1, with unresolved D. Per germline, CDR1 SGHTA and CDR2 FQGNSA. The ends were cut back, 5 bases at V and 0 bases at J, with 14 bases in the middle. CDR3 size: 16 residues.

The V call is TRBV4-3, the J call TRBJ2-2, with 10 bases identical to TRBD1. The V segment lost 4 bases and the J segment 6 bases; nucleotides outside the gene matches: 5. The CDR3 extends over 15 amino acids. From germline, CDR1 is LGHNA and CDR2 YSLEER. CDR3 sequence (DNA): TGCGCCAGCAGCCGAGTGGGACAGGGGTCCGGGGAGCTGTTTTTT. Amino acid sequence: CASSRVGQGSGELFF.

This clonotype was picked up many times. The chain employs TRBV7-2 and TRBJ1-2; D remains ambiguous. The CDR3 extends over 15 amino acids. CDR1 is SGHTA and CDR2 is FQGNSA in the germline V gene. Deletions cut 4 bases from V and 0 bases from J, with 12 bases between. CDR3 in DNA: TGTGCCAGCAGCTCCTTCGGTTCTACTAACTATGGCTACACCTTC. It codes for CASSSFGSTNYGYTF.

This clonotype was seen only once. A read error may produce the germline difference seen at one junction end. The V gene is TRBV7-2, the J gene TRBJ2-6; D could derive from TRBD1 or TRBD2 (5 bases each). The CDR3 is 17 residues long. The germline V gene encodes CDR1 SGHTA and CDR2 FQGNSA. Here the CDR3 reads CASSLTGSFVGDNVLTF. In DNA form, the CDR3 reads TGTGCCAGCAGCTTAACGGGATCCTTCGTAGGGGACAACGTCCTGACTTTC.

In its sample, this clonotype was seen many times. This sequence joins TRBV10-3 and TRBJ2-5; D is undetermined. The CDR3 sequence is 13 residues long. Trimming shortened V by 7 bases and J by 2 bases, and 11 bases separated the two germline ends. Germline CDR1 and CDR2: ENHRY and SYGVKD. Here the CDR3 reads CAIMAASQETQYF. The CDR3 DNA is TGTGCCATCATGGCCGCTTCTCAAGAGACCCAGTACTTC.

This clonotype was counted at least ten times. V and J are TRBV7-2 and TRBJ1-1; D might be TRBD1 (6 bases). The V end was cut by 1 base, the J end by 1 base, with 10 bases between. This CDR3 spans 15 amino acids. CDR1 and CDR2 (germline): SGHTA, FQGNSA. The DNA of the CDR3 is TGTGCCAGCAGCTTAGGTGGCAGGGGGAACACTGAAGCTTTCTTT. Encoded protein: CASSLGGRGNTEAFF.

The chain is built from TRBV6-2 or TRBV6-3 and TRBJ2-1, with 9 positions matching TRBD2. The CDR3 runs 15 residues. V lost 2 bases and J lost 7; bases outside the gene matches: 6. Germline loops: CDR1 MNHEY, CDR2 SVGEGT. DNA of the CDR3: TGTGCCAGCAGTTACAAGGGCGGGAGGGCGAATGAGCAGTTCTTC. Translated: CASSYKGGRANEQFF.

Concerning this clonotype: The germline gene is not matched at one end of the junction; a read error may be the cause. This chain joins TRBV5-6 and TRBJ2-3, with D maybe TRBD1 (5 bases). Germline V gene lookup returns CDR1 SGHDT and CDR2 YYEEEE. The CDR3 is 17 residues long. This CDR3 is CTSSYPFKGIGADTQYF. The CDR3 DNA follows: TGTACCAGCAGCTACCCATTTAAGGGGATTGGAGCAGATACGCAGTATTTT. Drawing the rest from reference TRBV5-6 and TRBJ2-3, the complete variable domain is DAGVTQSPTHLIKTRGQQVTLRCSPKSGHDTVSWYQQALGQGPQFIFQYYEEEERQRGNFPDRFSGHQFPNYSSELNVNALLLGDSALYLCTSSYPFKGIGADTQYFGPGTRLTVL.

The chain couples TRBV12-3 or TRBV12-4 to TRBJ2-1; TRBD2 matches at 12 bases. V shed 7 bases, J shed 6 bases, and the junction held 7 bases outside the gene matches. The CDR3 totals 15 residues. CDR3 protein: CASILLAGGLNEQFF. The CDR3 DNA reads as TGTGCCAGCATCCTACTAGCGGGAGGTCTCAATGAGCAGTTCTTC.

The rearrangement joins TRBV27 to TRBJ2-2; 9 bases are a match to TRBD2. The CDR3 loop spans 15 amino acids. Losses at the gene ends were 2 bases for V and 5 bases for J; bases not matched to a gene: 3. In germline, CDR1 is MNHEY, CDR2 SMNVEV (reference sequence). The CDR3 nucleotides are TGTGCCAGCAGTTTACTAGCGGGAAGGACCGGGGAGCTGTTTTTT. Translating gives CASSLLAGRTGELFF.

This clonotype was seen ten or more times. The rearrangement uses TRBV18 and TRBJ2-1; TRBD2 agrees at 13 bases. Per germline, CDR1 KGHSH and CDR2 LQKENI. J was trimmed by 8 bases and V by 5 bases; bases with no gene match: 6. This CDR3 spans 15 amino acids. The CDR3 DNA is TGTGCCAGCTCAAGACTAGCGGGAGGCCTATATGAGCAGTTCTTC. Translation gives CASSRLAGGLYEQFF.

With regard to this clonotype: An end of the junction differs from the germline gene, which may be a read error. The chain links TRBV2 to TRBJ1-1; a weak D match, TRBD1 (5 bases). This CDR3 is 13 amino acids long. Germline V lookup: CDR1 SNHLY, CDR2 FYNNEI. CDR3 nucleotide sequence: TGTGCCACCAGTCCGGGGCCATACACTGAAGCTTTCTTT. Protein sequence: CATSPGPYTEAFF.

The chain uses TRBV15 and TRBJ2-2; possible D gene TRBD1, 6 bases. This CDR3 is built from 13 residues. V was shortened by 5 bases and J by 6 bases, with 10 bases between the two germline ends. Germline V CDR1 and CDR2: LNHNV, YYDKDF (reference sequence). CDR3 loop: CATSGRGAGELFF. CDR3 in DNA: TGTGCCACCAGCGGCAGGGGTGCCGGGGAGCTGTTTTTT. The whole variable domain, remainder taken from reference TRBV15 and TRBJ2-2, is DAMVIQNPRYQVTQFGKPVTLSCSQTLNHNVMYWYQQKSSQAPKLLFHYYDKDFNNEADTPDNFQSRRPNTSFCFLDIRSPGLGDTAMYLCATSGRGAGELFFGEGSRLTVL.

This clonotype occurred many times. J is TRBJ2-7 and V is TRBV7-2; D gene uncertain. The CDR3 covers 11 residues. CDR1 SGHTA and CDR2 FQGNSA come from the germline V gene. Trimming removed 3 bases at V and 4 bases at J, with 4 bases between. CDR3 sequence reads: CASSLTYEQYF. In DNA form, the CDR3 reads TGTGCCAGCAGCTTGACATACGAGCAGTACTTC.

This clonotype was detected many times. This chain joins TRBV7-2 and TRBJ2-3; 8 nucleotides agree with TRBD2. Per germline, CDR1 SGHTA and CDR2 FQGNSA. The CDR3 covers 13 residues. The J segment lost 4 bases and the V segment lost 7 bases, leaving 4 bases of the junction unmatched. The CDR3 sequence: CASTGGAADTQYF. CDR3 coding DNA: TGTGCCAGCACGGGGGGGGCGGCAGATACGCAGTATTTT.

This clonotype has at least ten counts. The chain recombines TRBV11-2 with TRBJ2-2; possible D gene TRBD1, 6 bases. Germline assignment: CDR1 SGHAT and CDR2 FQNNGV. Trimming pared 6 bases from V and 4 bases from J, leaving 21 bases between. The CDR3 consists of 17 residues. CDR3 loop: CASRPWGLPRVTGELFF. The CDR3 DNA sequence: TGTGCCAGCAGACCGTGGGGGCTCCCTCGGGTCACCGGGGAGCTGTTTTTT.

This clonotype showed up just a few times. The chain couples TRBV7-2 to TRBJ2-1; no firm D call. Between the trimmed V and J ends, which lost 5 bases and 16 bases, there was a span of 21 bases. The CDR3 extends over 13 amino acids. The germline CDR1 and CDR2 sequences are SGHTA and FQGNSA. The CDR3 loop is CASSQQLALPLFF. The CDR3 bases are TGTGCCAGCAGCCAACAATTAGCCCTCCCGTTATTCTTC. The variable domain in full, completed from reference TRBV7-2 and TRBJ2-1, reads GAGVSQSPSNKVTEKGKDVELRCDPISGHTALYWYRQSLGQGLEFLIYFQGNSAPDKSGLPSDRFSAERTGGSVSTLTIQRTQQEDSAVYLCASSQQLALPLFFGPGTRLTVL.